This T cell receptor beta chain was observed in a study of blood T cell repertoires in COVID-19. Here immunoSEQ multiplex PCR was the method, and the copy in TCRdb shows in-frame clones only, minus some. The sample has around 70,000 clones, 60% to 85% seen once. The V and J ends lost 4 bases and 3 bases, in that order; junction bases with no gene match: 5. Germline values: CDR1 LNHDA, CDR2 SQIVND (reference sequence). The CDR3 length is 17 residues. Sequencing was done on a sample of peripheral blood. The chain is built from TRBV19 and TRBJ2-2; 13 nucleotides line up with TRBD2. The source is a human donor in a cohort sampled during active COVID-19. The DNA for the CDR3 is TGTGCCAGTAGTAAGACTAGCGGGAGGCTTGACACCGGGGAGCTGTTTTTT. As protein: CASSKTSGRLDTGELFF.